Listed below are T cell receptor beta chains from one sample, sequenced in a study of patients and donors after allogeneic stem cell transplantation. Each CDR3 protein is one row after TCRdb ran MiXCR on the RT-PCR reads. The sample records about 76,000 distinct CDR3 sequences, more than 25% being singletons. The sequenced material came from blood, either unsorted or a sorted T cell fraction (not recorded which). Source of these receptors: a human donor who was either an allogeneic HSCT recipient or a stem cell or donor lymphocyte infusion donor (not recorded which). It is not recorded whose cells these are; they may come from a transplant donor. Both conserved end residues are part of each CDR3. A D gene is named only where the DNA matches it firmly. For some rows the clone size is stated as once, few or many, or as a class when expanded; others skip it.

>TRBD2|TRBV18|TRBJ2-7|few
TGTGCCAGCTCCATACTTAGCGGGCCCCCCTACGAGCAGTACTTC
CASSILSGPPYEQYF
>.|TRBV18|TRBJ1-1|many
TGTGCCAGCTCCGGGGGCTACACTGAAGCTTTCTTT
CASSGGYTEAFF
>.|TRBV25-1|TRBJ1-2|few
TGTGCCAGCAGTCCGGGCTATGGCTACACCTTC
CASSPGYGYTF
>TRBD1|TRBV3-1|TRBJ1-1|many
TGTGCCAGCAGCCAAGGGGACAGATTCCTGAACACTGAAGCTTTCTTT
CASSQGDRFLNTEAFF
>TRBD2|TRBV19|TRBJ2-3|few
TGTGCCAGTAAGCCGGGACTAGCTATAGATACGCAGTATTTT
CASKPGLAIDTQYF
>.|TRBV20-1|TRBJ2-7|.
TGCAGTGCTCGCGTTGTGTTTGGCTACGAGCAGTACTTC
CSARVVFGYEQYF
>TRBD1|TRBV5-1|TRBJ2-1|few
TGCGCCAGCAGCTTCGGACAGGTATATTTTCGGTACAATGAGCAGTTCTTC
CASSFGQVYFRYNEQFF
>TRBD2|TRBV20-1|TRBJ2-5|.
TGCAGTGGAGTGCAGCGGGGGGAATACCAAGAGACCCAGTACTTC
CSGVQRGEYQETQYF
>.|TRBV20-1|TRBJ1-1|few
TGCAGTGCTAGTTCGCAGGCCACTACGGGTCTGAACACTGAAGCTTTCTTT
CSASSQATTGLNTEAFF
>.|TRBV4-1|TRBJ1-6|.
TGCGCCAGCAGCCCCACGCAGGCACTGGATTCACCCCTCCACTTT
CASSPTQALDSPLHF
>.|TRBV5-1|TRBJ2-7|.
TGCGCCAGCAGCTTGGACAGGGCCTTAGGTGGAGAGCAGTACTTC
CASSLDRALGGEQYF
>.|TRBV4-2|TRBJ2-5|.
TGTGCCAGCAGCGCGTCGGTTGGCGAAGAGACCCAGTACTTC
CASSASVGEETQYF
>TRBD1|TRBV12-3/TRBV12-4|TRBJ1-5|few
TGTGCCAGCAGTTGGGACAGGGGAGGTCAGCCCCAGCATTTT
CASSWDRGGQPQHF
>TRBD1|TRBV7-6|TRBJ2-1|once
TGTGCCAGCAGCTCATTCGGACAGGGGGCCGTTGAGCAGTTCTTC
CASSSFGQGAVEQFF
>.|TRBV5-1|TRBJ2-1|few
TGCGCCAGCAGCTTCGGGCCCCACTCCTACAATGAGCAGTTCTTC
CASSFGPHSYNEQFF
>TRBD1|TRBV24-1|TRBJ1-2|.
TGTGCCACCAGTGACCCCGGGACAGGGGGCGGCTACACCTTC
CATSDPGTGGGYTF
>TRBD1|TRBV10-3|TRBJ2-1|.
TGTGCCATCAGTGGATCAGCCGGGACAGGGCAGTTCTTC
CAISGSAGTGQFF
>.|TRBV27|TRBJ2-1|.
TGTGCCAGCATCCTTAGCGGTTACAATGAGCAGTTCTTC
CASILSGYNEQFF
>.|TRBV12-3/TRBV12-4|TRBJ1-5|medium-sized
TGTGCCAGCAGTTTAAGAGGAGGTTCAAATCAGCCCCAGCATTTT
CASSLRGGSNQPQHF
>.|TRBV10-3|TRBJ1-6|many
TGTGCCACCAAAAACTCCTATAATTCACCCCTCCACTTT
CATKNSYNSPLHF
>.|TRBV5-1|TRBJ1-4|many
TGCGCCAGCAGCCTCCCAGGAGTGGAACTGTTTTTT
CASSLPGVELFF
>TRBD1|TRBV12-3/TRBV12-4|TRBJ2-1|few
TGTGCCAGCAGTCCTCCGGGACAGGGACGCGGGTACAATGAGCAGTTCTTC
CASSPPGQGRGYNEQFF
>.|TRBV12-3/TRBV12-4|TRBJ2-3|.
TGTGCCAGCAGCCCTAGCAGCGTCACCGGTGCAGATACGCAGTATTTT
CASSPSSVTGADTQYF
>.|TRBV10-3|TRBJ2-3|.
TGTGCCATCAGTTCAGGGGCAGGCACAGATACGCAGTATTTT
CAISSGAGTDTQYF
>.|TRBV6-5|TRBJ1-2|.
TGTGCCAGCAATACGGACCCTACTCACTATGGCTACACCTTC
CASNTDPTHYGYTF
>.|TRBV6-5|TRBJ1-3|many
TGTGCCAGCAGTCCAACTGACAGGAGCTCTGGAAACACCATATATTTT
CASSPTDRSSGNTIYF
>.|TRBV18|TRBJ2-7|.
TGTGCCAGCTCACCACCAGGGAACGAGCAGTACTTC
CASSPPGNEQYF
>.|TRBV4-3|TRBJ2-7|once
TGCGCCAGCAGCCAAGAAGGTAGGGGTAGTAGCTGGTCCTACGAGCAGTACTTC
CASSQEGRGSSWSYEQYF
>.|TRBV12-3/TRBV12-4|TRBJ2-1|.
TGTGCCAGCAGTTACCCCGCCCCCTCCTACAATGAGCAGTTCTTC
CASSYPAPSYNEQFF
>.|TRBV12-3/TRBV12-4|TRBJ1-1|.
TGTGCCAGCAATCCCAGGGGATCTGACATGAACACTGAAGCTTTCTTT
CASNPRGSDMNTEAFF
>.|TRBV6-5|TRBJ1-2|.
TGTGCCAGCAGTTCCCGCCCCCCTTTTCATGGCTACACCTTC
CASSSRPPFHGYTF
>.|TRBV20-1|TRBJ1-6|.
TGCAGTGCTAGAGCCCGCCAGGGGTCCTATAATTCACCCCTCCACTTT
CSARARQGSYNSPLHF
>.|TRBV6-4|TRBJ1-4|many
TGTGCCAGCAGTGACAGGGCGAGTGAAAAACTGTTTTTT
CASSDRASEKLFF
>.|TRBV30|TRBJ2-1|.
TGTGCCTTATCGGCTGGGACACGCTACAATGAGCAGTTCTTC
CALSAGTRYNEQFF
>.|TRBV7-9|TRBJ1-6|once
TGTGCCAGCAGCCCCACCCGTGGGGTTGGTAATTCACCCCTCCACTTT
CASSPTRGVGNSPLHF
>.|TRBV6-5|TRBJ1-1|.
TGTGCCAGCAGAAGTAGTACTGAAGCTTTCTTT
CASRSSTEAFF
>.|TRBV5-1|TRBJ1-5|few
TGCGCCAGCAGCTTGGGCATGGGGGTAGGGCAGCCCCAGCATTTT
CASSLGMGVGQPQHF
>.|TRBV7-9|TRBJ2-1|.
TGTGCCAGCAGCGCAAGGGCGGTGAGCTCCTACAATGAGCAGTTCTTC
CASSARAVSSYNEQFF
>.|TRBV7-9|TRBJ2-5|.
TGTGCCAGCAGCTTATCAACAGAGACCCAGTACTTC
CASSLSTETQYF
>TRBD1|TRBV5-1|TRBJ2-7|few
TGCGCCAGCAGCTTGAACAGGGGAAGCGGCTCCTACGAGCAGTACTTC
CASSLNRGSGSYEQYF
>.|TRBV12-3/TRBV12-4|TRBJ2-3|few
TGTGCCAGCAGTTACTTCGACATAGGCACAGATACGCAGTATTTT
CASSYFDIGTDTQYF
>.|TRBV6-5|TRBJ1-4|.
TGTGCCAGCAGTTACTCGACAGAGACTGGGGAAAAACTGTTTTTT
CASSYSTETGEKLFF
>.|TRBV6-2/TRBV6-3|TRBJ2-7|.
TGTGCCAGCAGTTACTCGTTCGGGGCCTACGAGCAGTACTTC
CASSYSFGAYEQYF
>.|TRBV18|TRBJ2-1|.
TGTGCCAGCTCACCACCGGGGATAAATGAGCAGTTCTTC
CASSPPGINEQFF
>.|TRBV12-3/TRBV12-4|TRBJ1-2|few
TGTGCCAGCAGTCTTAACTCAGGAGGCTACACCTTC
CASSLNSGGYTF
>.|TRBV5-1|TRBJ1-2|few
TGCGCCAGCAGCTTGACCGACCCAGGAGATGGCTACACCTTC
CASSLTDPGDGYTF
>TRBD1|TRBV20-1|TRBJ1-5|few
TGCAGTGCTGGGACAGCAAACAATCAGCCCCAGCATTTT
CSAGTANNQPQHF
>.|TRBV7-2|TRBJ1-2|few
TGTGCCAGCAGCTATAACAGGGACGCCCATTATAACTATGGCTACACCTTC
CASSYNRDAHYNYGYTF
>.|TRBV12-3/TRBV12-4|TRBJ2-4|few
TGTGCCAGCAGTTTATCGCAGGGGAACATTCAGTACTTC
CASSLSQGNIQYF
>.|TRBV13|TRBJ1-1|few
TGTGCCAGCAGCCCCCCCCGCGGATTCTCTGAAGCTTTCTTT
CASSPPRGFSEAFF
>TRBD1|TRBV11-1|TRBJ1-5|.
TGTGCCAGCAGGAGACAGGGCTTTAGCAATCAGCCCCAGCATTTT
CASRRQGFSNQPQHF
>.|TRBV6-6|TRBJ1-1|many
TGTGCCAGCAGCCGTGGGGGCGTATTCCCTGAAGCTTTCTTT
CASSRGGVFPEAFF
>TRBD2|TRBV12-3/TRBV12-4|TRBJ2-2|.
TGTGCCAGCAGCCGAGAAGCGGGATACACCGGGGAGCTGTTTTTT
CASSREAGYTGELFF
>.|TRBV20-1|TRBJ1-4|.
TGCAGTGCTAGTCTTGGACAAAGGGGGGGACTGTTTTTT
CSASLGQRGGLFF
>.|TRBV18|TRBJ2-7|.
TGTGCCAGCTCATCAACCTCGGCCGGCCCCTCCTACGAGCAGTACTTC
CASSSTSAGPSYEQYF
>.|TRBV11-2|TRBJ2-2|.
TGTGCCAGCAGACCCATAGGGAAAAGAGCGAACACCGGGGAGCTGTTTTTT
CASRPIGKRANTGELFF
>.|TRBV20-1|TRBJ2-7|.
TGCAGTGCTAGAGGGCACTCTTCAGAGCAGTACTTC
CSARGHSSEQYF
>.|TRBV7-9|TRBJ1-2|.
TGTGCCAGCAGCCTATCCCATACAGCCCTGATAAACTATGGCTACACCTTC
CASSLSHTALINYGYTF
>.|TRBV6-2/TRBV6-3|TRBJ2-7|.
TGTGCCAGCAGCGTTCGGGCCCCCCCAGGGCACTACGAGCAGTACTTC
CASSVRAPPGHYEQYF